The present T cell receptor beta chain was sequenced within a study of ipilimumab plus nivolumab after autologous stem cell transplantation. Study-wide context: A median of about 8 nivolumab and a few ipilimumab doses were given. Study results and caveats: Authors suggest TCR repertoire, Treg phenotype and gut microbiota support further study.

Ipilimumab, 1 mg/kg, started 14 to 28 days after autologous transplant. Through week 26, nivolumab 3 mg/kg IV was given weeks 1, 4, 7, 10, then biweekly. Comment on this clone: Antigen specificity is unknown.

Clones were read by immunoSEQ multiplex PCR, and TCRdb kept only the in-frame ones, dropping some. The table shows 17,000 or so clones, with roughly three quarters occurring only once. V lost 5 bases and J lost 2; bases outside the gene matches: 4. From germline, CDR1 is SGHAT and CDR2 FQNNGV. The CDR3 sequence is 14 residues long. The chain combines TRBV11-2 with TRBJ2-5; the match to TRBD1 covers 8 bases. The TCR sequence derives from a male donor with diffuse large B-cell lymphoma. This specimen was PBMCs, taken in a trial of ipilimumab plus nivolumab as post-transplant consolidation. The DNA of the CDR3 is TGTGCCAGCAGCCGGACAGGGATACAAGAGACCCAGTACTTC. It is translated as CASSRTGIQETQYF.